This T cell receptor (beta chain) is drawn from a study of memory CD4+ T cells and cytomegalovirus serostatus. Only in-frame clones appear in the TCRdb table, and some are missing; sequencing was by immunoSEQ multiplex PCR. The sample contains 30,000 to 40,000 clones, 79% of which appear only once. The V end was cut by 2 bases, the J end by 2 bases, with 6 bases between. In germline, CDR1 is SEHNR, CDR2 FQNEAQ (reference sequence). The CDR3 has 14 residues. Single viable CD3+CD4+CD8-CD45RO+ cells were sorted as the memory CD4+ T cells. Serum IgG to CMV pp150, pp28, p38 and p52 defined serostatus. Sequencing used memory CD4+ T cells from blood. J is TRBJ1-4 and V is TRBV7-9; no definite D call. This sequence was found in an adult in good health and CMV-seropositive. CDR3 amino acids: CASSLSGTNEKLFF. CDR3 nucleotide sequence: TGTGCCAGCAGCTTATCGGGGACTAATGAAAAACTGTTTTTT. The full variable domain, completed using reference TRBV7-9 and TRBJ1-4, is DTGVSQNPRHKITKRGQNVTFRCDPISEHNRLYWYRQTLGQGPEFLTYFQNEAQLEKSRLLSDRFSAERPKGSFSTLEIQRTEQGDSAMYLCASSLSGTNEKLFFGSGTQLSVL.